This TCR beta chain came from a study of vaccination and CD4 T cells after COVID-19. Study in general: Each participant was administered two doses of a vaccine, which was either BNT162b2 or mRNA-1273. Study-wide points: Convalescent patients' median share of reactive clones seen only post-vaccination was approximately 85%.

On this clonotype: The target antigen is unknown.

There are 14 residues in the CDR3. Trimming stripped 5 bases from V and 1 base from J, with 11 bases between. In germline, CDR1 is MDHEN, CDR2 SYDVKM. CD4+ T cells that had been cultured provided DNA sequenced with the Oncomine TCR Beta short-read assay. Investigators isolated genomic DNA from cultured CD4+ T cells. MiXCR, applied by TCRdb to the PCR reads, yields one record per CDR3 protein. The sample consists of 9,000 to 9,500 distinct CDR3 sequences, around 29% of them appearing once. Described treatment: 10-day PBMC culture with coronavirus spike peptide pools or control peptides (ViraFEST assay). The collection of CD4+ T cells from the unexposed donor took place before the COVID-19 pandemic (2011-2018). With SARS-CoV-2 S/N and four cold-coronavirus spikes, unexposed-donor CD4+ T cells were probed, cells permitting.

The chain employs TRBV28 and TRBJ2-5; perhaps TRBD1 as D (5 bases). Material: CD4+ T cells from blood, cultured in vitro. The source is a human donor in good health. CDR3 nucleotides: TGTGCCAGCAGTGCGGACATCTTCCAAGAGACCCAGTACTTC. This codes for CASSADIFQETQYF. The full variable domain, in which reference TRBV28 and TRBJ2-5 provide the parts outside the CDR3, is DVKVTQSSRYLVKRTGEKVFLECVQDMDHENMFWYRQDPGLGLRLIYFSYDVKMKEKGDIPEGYSVSREKKERFSLILESASTNQTSMYLCASSADIFQETQYFGPGTRLLVL.